The 12 T cell receptor beta chains listed next were all sequenced from one sample in a study of T cell responses to AZD1222 COVID-19 vaccine (dated by TCRdb to 2020 to 2022). The sample's time point label is to be understood as: baseline before first vaccination. Libraries were built with the immunoSEQ multiplex PCR assay. TCRdb re-hosts the immuneACCESS table, in-frame sequences only. Its copies lack some clones; in the studies checked, an unresolved V gene accounts for under half of them, and the cause for the rest is not known. The sample table shows about 130,000 clones, and about nine tenths are seen once. The ten largest make up 6.5% to 8.5% of the sample. The sample here was peripheral blood, taken on day 0 of AZD1222 vaccination. The receptors here all came from an adult in good health.

V is TRBV30 and J is TRBJ1-2, with D possibly TRBD1 on 6 matching bases. The germline CDR1 and CDR2 sequences are GTSNPN and SVGIG (reference sequence). The CDR3 runs to 13 residues. V dropped 1 base and J dropped 3 bases, with 9 bases sitting between them. CDR3 nucleotide sequence: TGTGCCTGGAGTGCACAGGGTGACTATGGCTACACCTTC. Its translation: CAWSAQGDYGYTF.

The V call is TRBV29-1, the J call TRBJ1-3, with D maybe TRBD1 (5 bases). The V and J ends lost 4 bases and 0 bases respectively, with 16 bases between them. The CDR3 runs 16 residues. CDR1 and CDR2 (germline): SQVTM, ANQGSEA. The CDR3: CSVGGVERTSGNTIYF. CDR3 coding DNA: TGCAGCGTTGGAGGGGTAGAGCGGACCTCTGGAAACACCATATATTTT. Using reference TRBV29-1 and TRBJ1-3 for the parts outside the CDR3, the full variable domain is SAVISQKPSRDICQRGTSLTIQCQVDSQVTMMFWYRQQPGQSLTLIATANQGSEATYESGFVIDKFPISRPNLTFSTLTVSNMSPEDSSIYLCSVGGVERTSGNTIYFGEGSWLTVV.

The J gene is TRBJ1-2, the V gene TRBV5-1; D uncertain. The CDR3 runs 11 residues. In germline, CDR1 is SGHRS, CDR2 YFSETQ. V was clipped by 2 bases and J by 6 bases, with 5 bases between them. CDR3 DNA sequence: TGCGCCAGCAGCTTAGGGAATGGCTACACCTTC. This sequence encodes CASSLGNGYTF.

The V and J genes are TRBV10-2 and TRBJ1-1, with unresolved D. There are 16 residues in the CDR3. Deletions cut 0 bases from V and 2 bases from J, with 13 bases between. CDR1 and CDR2 (germline): WSHSY, SAAADI. The CDR3 is CASSESTRVFNTEAFF. As DNA, the CDR3 is TGCGCCAGCAGTGAGTCGACTCGGGTATTCAACACTGAAGCTTTCTTT.

This CDR3 reads CASSYVWGPTGELFF. The CDR3 DNA sequence: TGTGCCAGCAGTTATGTCTGGGGACCCACCGGGGAGCTGTTTTTT. The rearrangement uses TRBV6-5 and TRBJ2-2; D may correspond to TRBD1 or TRBD2 (5 bases each). Trimming shortened V by 3 bases and J by 4 bases, and 12 bases separated the two germline ends. Per germline, CDR1 MNHEY and CDR2 SVGAGI. The CDR3 is 15 residues long.

J is TRBJ2-1 and V is TRBV7-2; D call uncertain. The germline gives CDR1 SGHTA, CDR2 FQGNSA. The CDR3 contains 14 residues. V gave up 1 base and J gave up 5 bases, with 9 bases separating them. CDR3 DNA: TGTGCCAGCAGCTTAGTTCCAGGCAACAATGAGCAGTTCTTC. It encodes CASSLVPGNNEQFF. The whole variable domain, filled in from reference TRBV7-2 and TRBJ2-1, reads GAGVSQSPSNKVTEKGKDVELRCDPISGHTALYWYRQSLGQGLEFLIYFQGNSAPDKSGLPSDRFSAERTGGSVSTLTIQRTQQEDSAVYLCASSLVPGNNEQFFGPGTRLTVL.

CDR3 sequence: CASSVASGGPSTDTQYF. The CDR3 DNA is TGTGCCAGCAGTGTTGCCAGCGGGGGCCCTAGCACAGATACGCAGTATTTT. V usage is TRBV25-1 and J usage is TRBJ2-3; 8 positions match TRBD2. Germline CDR1 and CDR2: MGHDK and SYGVNS. With V trimmed by 4 bases and J by 0 bases, 9 bases remained unmatched. This CDR3 is built from 17 residues.

This clone appeared once. The chain has TRBV14 and TRBJ1-2; D is uncertain. Germline-derived CDR1 and CDR2 are SGHDN and FVKESK. The CDR3 is made up of 15 amino acids. V was pared by 0 bases and J by 5 bases, with 13 bases between. The CDR3 here is CASSQDEGQRYGYTF. In DNA form, the CDR3 reads TGTGCCAGCAGCCAAGATGAGGGCCAGCGGTATGGCTACACCTTC.

J is TRBJ2-3 and V is TRBV5-1, with D unresolved. This CDR3 has 13 amino acids. V lost 2 bases and J 5 bases, leaving 9 bases between the germline ends. Germline V CDR1 and CDR2: SGHRS, YFSETQ. The CDR3 nucleotides are TGCGCCAGCAGCTTTCCAGGCGAAGATACGCAGTATTTT. Protein sequence: CASSFPGEDTQYF.

In its sample, this clone was seen a few times. This chain uses TRBV7-9 with TRBJ1-3; D ambiguous. V was clipped by 5 bases and J by 1 base, with 9 bases between them. There are 14 residues in the CDR3. Germline V lookup: CDR1 SEHNR, CDR2 FQNEAQ (reference sequence). The CDR3 DNA sequence: TGTGCCAGCAGCGCTGACCGATCTGGAAACACCATATATTTT. Translation: CASSADRSGNTIYF.

The V gene is TRBV19, the J gene TRBJ2-1; D is undetermined. The CDR3 consists of 13 residues. The V gene lost 2 bases and the J gene lost 3 bases, with 5 bases spanning the gap. CDR1 is LNHDA, CDR2 SQIVND, per germline (reference sequence). CDR3 sequence: CASSIPDYNEQFF. For the CDR3, the DNA is TGTGCCAGTAGTATACCGGACTACAATGAGCAGTTCTTC.

This clone was seen more than once but under ten times. Here the CDR3 reads CSANDRGDSPLHF. The DNA for the CDR3 is TGCAGTGCTAATGACAGGGGGGATTCACCCCTCCACTTT. The chain is built from TRBV20-1 and TRBJ1-6, with 9 nucleotides matching TRBD1. Trimming at V came to 4 bases and at J to 8 bases, leaving 3 bases not matched to a gene. The germline CDR1 and CDR2 sequences are DFQATT and SNEGSKA (reference sequence). This CDR3 region has 13 residues.